The 18 T cell receptor beta chains reported below all come from one sample, sequenced in a study of T cell clones after liver transplantation. Using immunoSEQ multiplex PCR, the repertoire was profiled, and TCRdb retains in-frame clones only, with some absent. The sample has about 70,000 clones, 80% seen once. The sequences come from CD4+ T cells from blood, collected 12 months after liver transplant. These receptors were taken from a human patient who received a liver transplant. Part of the T cells may come from the graft donor.

The rearrangement joins TRBV19 to TRBJ1-1; possible D gene TRBD1, 5 bases. The CDR3 sequence is 16 residues long. Trimming took off 1 base at V and 0 bases at J, with 12 bases between the two ends. Germline loops: CDR1 LNHDA, CDR2 SQIVND (reference sequence). Written as DNA, the CDR3 is TGTGCCAGTAGTATAGTGACAGCTACCATGAACACTGAAGCTTTCTTT. This sequence encodes CASSIVTATMNTEAFF.

The chain recombines TRBV2 with TRBJ2-3; maybe TRBD1 (6 bases). The CDR3 length is 15 residues. V was cut by 7 bases and J by 4 bases, with 18 bases left in between. CDR1 SNHLY and CDR2 FYNNEI come from the germline V gene. The CDR3 bases are TGTGCCAGCATGTCGGACAGATTATCAGCAGATACGCAGTATTTT. Amino acid sequence: CASMSDRLSADTQYF.

The chain couples TRBV5-1 to TRBJ2-1; possible D gene TRBD2, 6 bases. In germline, CDR1 is SGHRS, CDR2 YFSETQ. The CDR3 has 15 amino acids. V was clipped by 1 base and J by 3 bases, with 11 bases between them. CDR3 residues: CASSLRRAYYNEQFF. For the CDR3, the DNA is TGCGCCAGCAGCTTGAGGAGGGCCTACTACAATGAGCAGTTCTTC.

The V call is TRBV7-8, the J call TRBJ2-1; 7 positions match TRBD1. J gave up 6 bases and V 3 bases, and 5 bases lay outside the gene matches. Germline CDR1 and CDR2: SGHVS and FQNEAQ. This CDR3 is 14 amino acids long. The CDR3 protein is CASSFDRVSNEQFF. The CDR3 coding sequence is TGTGCCAGCAGCTTCGACAGGGTTAGCAATGAGCAGTTCTTC. Full variable domain (missing parts from reference TRBV7-8 and TRBJ2-1): GAGVSQSPRYKVAKRGQDVALRCDPISGHVSLFWYQQALGQGPEFLTYFQNEAQLDKSGLPSDRFFAERPEGSVSTLKIQRTQQEDSAVYLCASSFDRVSNEQFFGPGTRLTVL.

The chain couples TRBV7-2 to TRBJ1-5; 9 bases are a match to TRBD1. Germline loops: CDR1 SGHTA, CDR2 FQGNSA. This CDR3 comprises 15 residues. Trimming removed 5 bases from V and 6 bases from J; junction bases left unmatched: 8. The CDR3 is CASSLMRDRAQPQHF. The CDR3 bases are TGTGCCAGCAGCCTGATGCGGGACAGGGCTCAGCCCCAGCATTTT.

The CDR3 DNA reads TGTGCCAGCAGTCTAAGGACTAGCGGGGCAATTTCCGGGGAGCTGTTTTTT. Protein: CASSLRTSGAISGELFF. The V and J genes are TRBV27 and TRBJ2-2, with 12 bases identical to TRBD2. V shed 5 bases and J 6 bases; nucleotides not matched to a gene: 10. Germline values: CDR1 MNHEY, CDR2 SMNVEV (reference sequence). The CDR3 loop spans 17 amino acids.

This clone was recorded once. The genes are TRBV27 and TRBJ2-3; 9 bases agree with TRBD2. Germline assignment: CDR1 MNHEY and CDR2 SMNVEV (reference sequence). The CDR3 is 15 amino acids. After removal of 1 base from V and 4 bases from J, the junction contained 3 bases not matched to a gene. The CDR3 DNA is TGTGCCAGCAGTTTATACGCGGGAGGGGCAGATACGCAGTATTTT. Amino acids: CASSLYAGGADTQYF.

This clone was counted a single time. This rearrangement joins TRBV18 to TRBJ1-1, with TRBD1 matching over 7 bases. Germline V gene sequence: CDR1 KGHSH, CDR2 LQKENI. The trim removed 1 base at V and 3 bases at J, leaving 5 bases unmatched. The CDR3 is made up of 15 amino acids. This CDR3 reads CASSPQGAPDTEAFF. CDR3 DNA: TGTGCCAGCTCACCACAGGGGGCGCCGGACACTGAAGCTTTCTTT.

The chain recombines TRBV6-6 with TRBJ1-5, with D possibly TRBD1 on 5 matching bases. The CDR3 covers 13 residues. Germline V CDR1 and CDR2: MNHNY, SVGAGI (reference sequence). Trimming pared 2 bases from V and 4 bases from J, leaving 6 bases between. The chain's CDR3 is CASSYEGNQPQHF. CDR3 in DNA: TGTGCCAGCAGTTACGAGGGGAATCAGCCCCAGCATTTT.

This chain joins TRBV7-9 and TRBJ2-7; 7 bases align to TRBD1. This CDR3 spans 13 amino acids. With V trimmed by 4 bases and J by 6 bases, 6 bases remained unmatched. Germline V gene sequence: CDR1 SEHNR, CDR2 FQNEAQ (reference sequence). The CDR3 region has the DNA TGTGCCAGCAGCTCAATGGGACAGCTCGAGCAGTACTTC. This codes for CASSSMGQLEQYF.

A note on this clone: Other DNA sequences from this sample encode an identical CDR3 as well. The rearrangement links TRBV5-4 to TRBJ1-4, with a tentative D call TRBD1 (5 bases). V dropped 3 bases and J dropped 7 bases, with 16 bases sitting between them. Germline CDR1 SGHNT, CDR2 YYREEE (reference sequence). The CDR3 has 15 residues. CDR3 region: CASSSSTGTAEKLFF. The CDR3 nucleotides are TGTGCCAGCAGCTCAAGTACCGGGACGGCTGAAAAACTGTTTTTT.

The chain has TRBV7-2 and TRBJ1-5; tentatively, D is TRBD1 (6 bases). Trimming shortened V by 0 bases and J by 0 bases, and 9 bases separated the two germline ends. The CDR3 spans 16 residues. CDR1 SGHTA and CDR2 FQGNSA come from the germline V gene. The CDR3 loop is CASSLAQGPSNQPQHF. The CDR3 nucleotides are TGTGCCAGCAGCTTAGCCCAGGGGCCTAGCAATCAGCCCCAGCATTTT. Complete variable domain (other parts from reference TRBV7-2 and TRBJ1-5): GAGVSQSPSNKVTEKGKDVELRCDPISGHTALYWYRQSLGQGLEFLIYFQGNSAPDKSGLPSDRFSAERTGGSVSTLTIQRTQQEDSAVYLCASSLAQGPSNQPQHFGDGTRLSIL.

The genes are TRBV6-5 and TRBJ1-3; TRBD1 aligns across 9 bases. Germline V CDR1 and CDR2: MNHEY, SVGAGI. This CDR3 region has 13 residues. V was pared by 7 bases and J by 7 bases, with 5 bases of the junction left unmatched. Here the CDR3 reads CASTRDRGNTIYF. The CDR3 DNA sequence: TGTGCCAGCACCCGCGACAGGGGGAACACCATATATTTT.

The J gene is TRBJ1-2, the V gene TRBV19; D is uncertain. Trimming shortened V by 2 bases and J by 1 base, and 11 bases separated the two germline ends. The germline CDR1 and CDR2 sequences are LNHDA and SQIVND (reference sequence). The CDR3 length is 15 residues. CDR3 coding DNA: TGTGCCAGTAGTATATGGCACCAGAGTAACTATGGCTACACCTTC. Protein: CASSIWHQSNYGYTF.

V gene TRBV11-2 combines with J gene TRBJ2-3; D is uncertain. The CDR3 runs to 11 residues. Germline V gene lookup returns CDR1 SGHAT and CDR2 FQNNGV. The ends were cut back, 0 bases at V and 5 bases at J, with 0 bases in the middle. The CDR3: CASSLEDTQYF. The CDR3 region has the DNA TGTGCCAGCAGCTTAGAAGATACGCAGTATTTT.

The chain joins TRBV29-1 to TRBJ2-1; D is possibly TRBD1 (6 bases). CDR3 length equals 15 residues. Trimming stripped 5 bases from V and 10 bases from J, with 24 bases between. The germline V gene encodes CDR1 SQVTM and CDR2 ANQGSEA. The CDR3 loop reads CSVRRTVLMHGEQFF. The DNA for the CDR3 is TGCAGCGTTAGACGGACAGTGCTAATGCATGGGGAGCAGTTCTTC.

The chain employs TRBV9 and TRBJ1-2, with D maybe TRBD1 (5 bases). In germline, CDR1 is SGDLS, CDR2 YYNGEE. The CDR3 covers 16 residues. V gave up 4 bases and J gave up 5 bases, with 21 bases separating them. The CDR3 loop reads CASSPVPFQGGYGYTF. The CDR3 coding sequence is TGTGCCAGCAGCCCAGTCCCGTTTCAGGGTGGGTATGGCTACACCTTC.

This sequence joins TRBV7-2 and TRBJ1-3, with D perhaps TRBD1 (6 bases). Trimming stripped 8 bases from V and 4 bases from J, with 18 bases between. The CDR3 loop spans 15 amino acids. CDR1 SGHTA and CDR2 FQGNSA come from the germline V gene. As DNA, the CDR3 is TGTGCCAGCCAGAGAGGACAGCCCAGGGGAAACACCATATATTTT. It codes for CASQRGQPRGNTIYF.